The 6 T cell receptor beta chains listed next were all sequenced from one sample in a study of regulatory T cells in long-lasting Graves disease (dated by TCRdb to 2020 to 2022). The time point label for this specimen denotes: newly diagnosed GD, antithyroid drugs for less than 3 months. For both TCR sequencing and RNA sequencing, RNA was extracted from PBMCs in TRIzol. Preparation of the library involved multiplex PCR. Sequencer: Illumina HiSeq 4000. CDR3 regions were amplified by Arm-PCR with iRepertoire HTBI primers to construct TCR beta libraries. TCRdb reworked the public reads: Q25 trimming with fastp, MiXCR clone assembly, productive beta chains retained. Each CDR3 protein appears once, grouped with its most common genes and DNA. This sample is represented by over 400,000 distinct CDR3 sequences; about 15% of them were singletons. The ten most abundant clones make up approximately 17% of the sample.

The sample was also linked to a second study, of T cells in Graves' hyperthyroidism and ophthalmopathy.

Material: peripheral blood mononuclear cells (PBMCs), obtained at new diagnosis, from a patient treated with antithyroid drugs. These receptors were taken from a woman in her fifties or sixties with Graves disease. Donor details come from another sample of the same person, matched by shared clones.

In the case of this clonotype: One base away lies a much larger clone, so this may be a sequencing read error. The V and J genes are TRBV7-9 and TRBJ2-1; TRBD2 matches at 7 bases. This CDR3 spans 17 amino acids. Unmatched junction bases numbered 11, after V lost 2 bases and J lost 4 bases. Germline values: CDR1 SEHNR, CDR2 FQNEAQ (reference sequence). In DNA form, the CDR3 reads TGTGCCAGCAGCTTAAGGTCTAGCGGCCTGGCTTACAATGAGCAGTTCTTC. It codes for CASSLRSSGLAYNEQFF.

This clonotype has just a few counts. V usage is TRBV6-1 and J usage is TRBJ2-7, with 8 bases aligning to TRBD2. Trimming cost V 10 bases and J 1 base; bases outside gene matches: 15. The CDR3 has 16 amino acids. Germline CDR1 is MNHNS and CDR2 is SASEGT. The CDR3 loop reads CATKREGLLESYEQYF. The CDR3 coding sequence is TGTGCCACAAAACGGGAGGGCCTCTTGGAATCCTACGAGCAGTACTTC.

This clonotype came up many times. This chain joins TRBV2 and TRBJ2-7; 9 positions match TRBD2. The CDR3 covers 15 residues. Germline V lookup: CDR1 SNHLY, CDR2 FYNNEI. Germline trimming cut 2 bases from V and 5 bases from J; bases unmatched to any gene: 7. CDR3 nucleotides: TGTGCCAGCAGTGAATTGCTAGCGGGATGGCACGAGCAGTACTTC. Translation gives CASSELLAGWHEQYF.

This clonotype was detected only a few times. CDR3 residues: CAWSGGSGANVLTF. The CDR3 DNA is TGTGCCTGGAGTGGGGGATCTGGGGCCAACGTCCTGACTTTC. V is TRBV30 and J is TRBJ2-6; no definite D call. Germline lookup yields CDR1 GTSNPN and CDR2 SVGIG (reference sequence). The CDR3 sequence is 14 residues long. The ends were cut back, 1 base at V and 1 base at J, with 5 bases in the middle.

This clonotype was counted ten times or more. This chain uses TRBV5-1 with TRBJ2-7; TRBD1 aligns across 7 bases. This CDR3 contains 16 residues. CDR1 is SGHRS, CDR2 YFSETQ, per germline. With V trimmed by 3 bases and J by 3 bases, 12 bases remained unmatched. The CDR3 DNA follows: TGCGCCAGCAGCTCTCCCGGGACAGTTAGATTCTACGAGCAGTACTTC. As protein: CASSSPGTVRFYEQYF. The full variable domain, with the rest looked up from reference TRBV5-1 and TRBJ2-7, is KAGVTQTPRYLIKTRGQQVTLSCSPISGHRSVSWYQQTPGQGLQFLFEYFSETQRNKGNFPGRFSGRQFSNSRSEMNVSTLELGDSALYLCASSSPGTVRFYEQYFGPGTRLTVT.

The chain couples TRBV7-9 to TRBJ2-5; TRBD1 agrees at 10 bases. V trimming: 6 bases; J trimming: 5 bases; junction bases outside the gene matches: 21. Germline CDR1 is SEHNR and CDR2 is FQNEAQ (reference sequence). The CDR3 totals 19 residues. CDR3 region: CASSLRKKMGTGEGETQYF. The CDR3 DNA reads as TGTGCCAGCAGTCTACGGAAGAAGATGGGGACAGGGGAAGGGGAGACCCAGTACTTC.